The 18 T cell receptor beta chains listed next were all sequenced from one sample in a study of blood T cell repertoires in COVID-19. Using immunoSEQ multiplex PCR, the repertoire was profiled, and TCRdb retains in-frame clones only, with some absent. Of approximately 250,000 clones in the sample, 80% to 90% were seen once. Sample: peripheral blood. The receptors stem from a middle-aged man who had recovered from COVID-19.

The chain recombines TRBV18 with TRBJ1-1, with 7 nucleotides matching TRBD1. V trimming: 1 base; J trimming: 5 bases; junction bases outside the gene matches: 10. The germline V gene has CDR1 KGHSH and CDR2 LQKENI. The CDR3 extends over 16 amino acids. Here the CDR3 reads CASSPLGSGGPTEAFF. The CDR3 DNA reads TGTGCCAGCTCACCACTAGGATCAGGGGGTCCGACTGAAGCTTTCTTT.

This chain links TRBV10-3 with TRBJ2-7; 7 nucleotides match TRBD1. The junction had 11 bases not matched to a gene; V was cut back by 6 bases and J by 0 bases. Germline CDR1 reads ENHRY; CDR2 reads SYGVKD. The CDR3 spans 16 residues. The CDR3: CAISTNRDRISYEQYF. The CDR3 DNA is TGTGCCATCAGCACTAACCGGGACAGAATCTCCTACGAGCAGTACTTC.

The chain couples TRBV7-2 to TRBJ1-1; D call uncertain. The length of the CDR3 is 15 residues. Trimming shortened V by 5 bases and J by 2 bases, and 15 bases separated the two germline ends. Germline CDR1 is SGHTA and CDR2 is FQGNSA. CDR3 sequence: CASSRRRGTNTEAFF. The DNA for the CDR3 is TGTGCCAGCAGCCGCCGCCGCGGCACCAACACTGAAGCTTTCTTT.

This clone was seen more than once but under ten times. The chain couples TRBV5-1 to TRBJ2-7; D gene unclear. Trimming stripped 0 bases from V and 5 bases from J, with 12 bases between. The germline CDR1 and CDR2 sequences are SGHRS and YFSETQ. The CDR3 loop spans 14 amino acids. This chain's CDR3 is CASSLGVLAHEQYF. The DNA of the CDR3 is TGCGCCAGCAGCTTGGGGGTTTTAGCCCACGAGCAGTACTTC.

This clone occurred a few times. The chain is built from TRBV7-2 and TRBJ1-2, with D unresolved. Germline values: CDR1 SGHTA, CDR2 FQGNSA. The CDR3 length is 13 residues. V was cut by 1 base and J by 8 bases, with 11 bases left in between. The CDR3 sequence is CASSLVYEVGYTF. The CDR3, as DNA: TGTGCCAGCAGCTTAGTTTACGAGGTGGGCTACACCTTC.

The rearrangement uses TRBV14 and TRBJ2-5; D is undetermined. The CDR3 is made up of 17 amino acids. The germline V and J ends were trimmed by 2 bases and 5 bases, with 21 bases remaining between them. CDR1 is SGHDN and CDR2 is FVKESK in the germline V gene. CDR3 residues: CASSQLQSTLPTETQYF. As DNA, the CDR3 is TGTGCCAGCAGCCAATTACAGTCCACCTTACCCACGGAGACCCAGTACTTC.

This chain joins TRBV7-2 and TRBJ1-3, with D perhaps matching TRBD1 (6 bases). This CDR3 has 15 amino acids. Trimming removed 3 bases from V and 6 bases from J, with 15 bases in between. Germline V gene sequence: CDR1 SGHTA, CDR2 FQGNSA. Here the CDR3 DNA reads TGTGCCAGCAGCTTTTCAGGGGTGACCGAAAACACCATATATTTT. Encoded protein: CASSFSGVTENTIYF.

The rearrangement links TRBV6-5 to TRBJ2-1; D is possibly TRBD2 (5 bases). Germline lookup yields CDR1 MNHEY and CDR2 SVGAGI. The CDR3 contains 13 residues. V lost 6 bases, J lost 10 bases, and 16 bases lay in between. CDR3 region: CASSGKAVGEQFF. CDR3 nucleotides: TGTGCCAGCAGCGGGAAGGCGGTTGGGGAGCAGTTCTTC.

The chain is built from TRBV7-6 and TRBJ2-3; weak D call: TRBD1 (6 bases). The CDR3 extends over 14 amino acids. The germline CDR1 and CDR2 sequences are SGHVS and FNYEAQ. Trimming left V 4 bases short and J 4 bases short, with 12 bases between. The CDR3 protein is CASSSGQVSDTQYF. CDR3 coding DNA: TGTGCCAGCAGCTCGGGACAAGTGTCAGATACGCAGTATTTT.

This clone has more than one count but fewer than ten. The V call is TRBV29-1, the J call TRBJ2-7; D call uncertain. CDR3 length: 12 residues. The V and J ends lost 6 bases and 3 bases respectively, with 12 bases between them. Germline V CDR1 and CDR2: SQVTM, ANQGSEA. This chain's CDR3 is CSVVFSDYEQYF. The CDR3 nucleotides read TGCAGCGTAGTCTTCTCAGACTACGAGCAGTACTTC.

This clone was seen a few times. The chain is built from TRBV11-2 and TRBJ2-2, with D perhaps TRBD2 (6 bases). The germline CDR1 and CDR2 sequences are SGHAT and FQNNGV. V lost 6 bases and J lost 0, with 14 bases in between. The CDR3 has 16 amino acids. CDR3 in amino acids: CASRRPGLSNTGELFF. Written as DNA, the CDR3 is TGTGCCAGCAGGCGACCGGGACTTTCGAACACCGGGGAGCTGTTTTTT.

The genes are TRBV10-2 and TRBJ1-1; D unresolved. The germline CDR1 and CDR2 sequences are WSHSY and SAAADI. Trimming left V 3 bases short and J 8 bases short, with 16 bases between. This CDR3 region has 14 residues. CDR3 amino acids: CASSDRSGPGEAFF. In nucleotides, the CDR3 is TGCGCCAGCAGTGACCGCTCGGGTCCCGGCGAAGCTTTCTTT.

The V call is TRBV2, the J call TRBJ1-2; the D gene is possibly TRBD1 (5 bases). With 6 bases removed from V and 4 bases from J, the gap between germline ends came to 12 bases. The CDR3 spans 13 residues. Germline CDR1 SNHLY, CDR2 FYNNEI. The CDR3 region has the DNA TGTGCCAGCAGAATAGGGGACTTCTATGGCTACACCTTC. Encoded protein: CASRIGDFYGYTF.

This clone was detected many times. The chain employs TRBV19 and TRBJ1-2; no clear D. CDR3 length equals 14 residues. With 4 bases removed from V and 4 bases from J, the gap between germline ends came to 13 bases. CDR1 and CDR2 from the germline V gene are LNHDA and SQIVND (reference sequence). CDR3 amino acids: CASSKDYVSYGYTF. The DNA of the CDR3 is TGTGCCAGTAGTAAGGACTACGTTTCCTATGGCTACACCTTC.

The V and J genes are TRBV5-6 and TRBJ2-7, with 9 nucleotides matching TRBD1. The CDR3 extends over 16 amino acids. Germline lookup yields CDR1 SGHDT and CDR2 YYEEEE. J was trimmed by 1 base and V by 0 bases; bases with no gene match: 5. The DNA of the CDR3 is TGTGCCAGCAGCTTGGGCCCGGGACAGGGATCCTACGAGCAGTACTTC. Translating gives CASSLGPGQGSYEQYF.

The CDR3 DNA follows: TGTGCCAGCAGTGAAACTAGGGCAGGGGGCACAGATACGCAGTATTTT. This codes for CASSETRAGGTDTQYF. The V call is TRBV6-1, the J call TRBJ2-3, with D tentatively TRBD1 (6 bases). V gave up 2 bases and J gave up 1 base, with 13 bases separating them. There are 16 residues in the CDR3. Germline V gene lookup returns CDR1 MNHNS and CDR2 SASEGT.

The chain has TRBV5-8 and TRBJ1-6; 8 nucleotides agree with TRBD1. J lost 6 bases, V lost 1 base, and 3 bases had no gene match. Germline CDR1 is SGHTS and CDR2 is YDEGEE. The CDR3 extends over 15 amino acids. CDR3 in amino acids: CASSLNGQGNSPLHF. The CDR3 DNA reads TGTGCCAGCAGCTTGAATGGACAGGGTAATTCACCCCTCCACTTT.

This clone was recorded only once. The gene calls are TRBV30 and TRBJ2-2, with 12 nucleotides matching TRBD1. Germline CDR1 is GTSNPN and CDR2 is SVGIG (reference sequence). The trim removed 3 bases at V and 6 bases at J, leaving 14 bases unmatched. This CDR3 is 18 amino acids long. The CDR3 DNA is TGTGCCTGGAGAGGGGACAGGGGGCTTTATTTTGACCCCGGGGAGCTGTTTTTT. It yields the protein CAWRGDRGLYFDPGELFF.